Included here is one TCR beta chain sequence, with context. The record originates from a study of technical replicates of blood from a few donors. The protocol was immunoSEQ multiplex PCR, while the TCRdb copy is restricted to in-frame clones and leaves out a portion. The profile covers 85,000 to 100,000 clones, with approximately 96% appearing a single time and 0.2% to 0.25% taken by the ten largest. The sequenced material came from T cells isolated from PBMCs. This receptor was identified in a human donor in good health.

The CDR3 protein is CASSAGTGDEAFF. The CDR3, as DNA: TGCGCCAGCAGCGCCGGGACAGGGGATGAAGCTTTCTTT. This chain uses TRBV5-1 with TRBJ1-1; 10 bases align to TRBD1. Germline CDR1 is SGHRS and CDR2 is YFSETQ. The CDR3 has 13 amino acids. J gave up 7 bases and V 4 bases, and 4 bases lay outside the gene matches. The full variable domain, its missing parts supplied by reference TRBV5-1 and TRBJ1-1, is KAGVTQTPRYLIKTRGQQVTLSCSPISGHRSVSWYQQTPGQGLQFLFEYFSETQRNKGNFPGRFSGRQFSNSRSEMNVSTLELGDSALYLCASSAGTGDEAFFGQGTRLTVV.